These 10 T cell receptor beta chains originate from one sample sequenced in a study of blood T cell repertoires in COVID-19 (dated by TCRdb to the early 2020s). The library came from the immunoSEQ multiplex PCR assay. TCRdb re-hosts the immuneACCESS table, in-frame sequences only. Its copies lack some clones; in the studies checked, an unresolved V gene accounts for under half of them, and the cause for the rest is not known. The table for this sample lists roughly 250,000 clones; over 80% of them were counted only once. Approximately 2% of the sample lies in the top ten. The sequenced sample was PBMCs or T cells enriched from blood (not recorded which). The receptors shown here come from a woman between 18 and 29 years old who had recovered from COVID-19.

The chain recombines TRBV5-6 with TRBJ2-7; 13 bases match TRBD2. V lost 4 bases to trimming and J lost 2 bases; unmatched junction nucleotides: 12. The CDR3 has 18 residues. Germline V gene data show CDR1 as SGHDT and CDR2 as YYEEEE. CDR3 sequence reads: CASSDGGLAGEGAYEQYF. Here the CDR3 DNA reads TGTGCCAGCAGCGACGGCGGACTAGCGGGAGAGGGGGCCTACGAGCAGTACTTC.

This chain links TRBV5-1 with TRBJ1-5; D is unclear. The CDR3 is made up of 16 amino acids. The V gene's germline CDR1 is SGHRS and CDR2 YFSETQ. Trimming left V 9 bases short and J 2 bases short, with 21 bases between. CDR3 in amino acids: CANYDPTPGGNQPQHF. CDR3 sequence (DNA): TGCGCCAACTACGACCCTACCCCCGGAGGCAATCAGCCCCAGCATTTT. The entire variable domain, with the rest obtained from reference TRBV5-1 and TRBJ1-5, is as follows: KAGVTQTPRYLIKTRGQQVTLSCSPISGHRSVSWYQQTPGQGLQFLFEYFSETQRNKGNFPGRFSGRQFSNSRSEMNVSTLELGDSALYLCANYDPTPGGNQPQHFGDGTRLSIL.

The V gene is TRBV24-1, the J gene TRBJ2-7, with a weak D call TRBD2 (5 bases). Germline loops: CDR1 KGHDR, CDR2 SFDVKD. Trimming took off 6 bases at V and 0 bases at J, with 8 bases between the two ends. The CDR3 consists of 13 residues. The CDR3: CATSRDSSYEQYF. In DNA form, the CDR3 reads TGTGCCACCAGTCGGGATTCCTCCTACGAGCAGTACTTC.

The chain couples TRBV10-3 to TRBJ1-2; 8 bases agree with TRBD1. CDR3 length: 13 residues. V trimming: 8 bases; J trimming: 8 bases; junction bases outside the gene matches: 10. Germline lookup yields CDR1 ENHRY and CDR2 SYGVKD. The CDR3 is CAIDSDRVSGYTF. CDR3 nucleotides: TGTGCCATCGATTCGGACAGGGTTAGCGGCTACACCTTC.

The chain has TRBV5-1 and TRBJ2-5; 11 bases are shared with TRBD2. The V and J ends lost 4 bases and 3 bases, in that order; junction bases with no gene match: 5. Germline V CDR1 and CDR2: SGHRS, YFSETQ. This CDR3 has 15 amino acids. CDR3 in amino acids: CASSPGLAEEETQYF. The CDR3 nucleotides are TGCGCCAGCAGCCCGGGACTAGCGGAAGAAGAGACCCAGTACTTC.

This rearrangement joins TRBV27 to TRBJ1-4; 8 bases fit TRBD1. Per germline, CDR1 MNHEY and CDR2 SMNVEV (reference sequence). The V and J ends lost 5 bases and 8 bases, in that order; junction bases with no gene match: 4. The CDR3 covers 13 residues. CDR3 protein: CASSPGGLEKLFF. In nucleotides, the CDR3 is TGTGCCAGCAGTCCAGGGGGCTTGGAAAAACTGTTTTTT.

The V and J genes are TRBV4-3 and TRBJ1-2; perhaps TRBD1 as D (5 bases). CDR3 length equals 15 residues. Trimming removed 0 bases from V and 4 bases from J, with 12 bases in between. Germline CDR1 is LGHNA and CDR2 is YSLEER. CDR3: CASSQEIPTAYGYTF. The DNA of the CDR3 is TGCGCCAGCAGCCAAGAAATCCCGACAGCCTATGGCTACACCTTC.

This clone was recorded once. The V gene is TRBV7-3, the J gene TRBJ2-1; D possibly corresponds to TRBD1 (5 bases). The CDR3 has 13 residues. Trimming cost V 5 bases and J 10 bases, with 15 bases left between them. CDR1 SGHTA and CDR2 FQGTGA come from the germline V gene. The CDR3 region is CASSEGARREQFF. The CDR3 nucleotides are TGTGCCAGCAGCGAAGGGGCGAGGCGCGAGCAGTTCTTC.

This chain uses TRBV7-9 with TRBJ2-3, with D maybe TRBD1 (5 bases). CDR1 is SEHNR, CDR2 FQNEAQ, per germline (reference sequence). CDR3 length equals 15 residues. V lost 2 bases and J lost 0, with 9 bases in between. Here the CDR3 reads CASSLRQGSTDTQYF. The DNA of the CDR3 is TGTGCCAGCAGCTTACGTCAGGGTAGCACAGATACGCAGTATTTT.

A remark on this clone: The same CDR3 also results from other DNA sequences found in this sample. The V gene is TRBV6-5, the J gene TRBJ2-3; TRBD2 matches 15 bases. Germline CDR1 and CDR2: MNHEY and SVGAGI. J was trimmed by 4 bases and V by 6 bases; bases with no gene match: 2. The CDR3 runs to 15 residues. The CDR3, as DNA: TGTGCCAGCAGGGGACTAGCGGGGGGTGCAGATACGCAGTATTTT. It is translated as CASRGLAGGADTQYF.